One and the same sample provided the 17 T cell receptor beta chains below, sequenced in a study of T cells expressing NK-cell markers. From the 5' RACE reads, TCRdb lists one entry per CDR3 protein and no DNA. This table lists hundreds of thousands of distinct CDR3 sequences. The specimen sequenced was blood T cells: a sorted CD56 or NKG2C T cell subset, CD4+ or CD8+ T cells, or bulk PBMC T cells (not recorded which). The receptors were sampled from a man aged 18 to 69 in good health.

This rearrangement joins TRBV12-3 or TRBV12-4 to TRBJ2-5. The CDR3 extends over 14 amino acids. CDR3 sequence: CASSLATNEETQYF.

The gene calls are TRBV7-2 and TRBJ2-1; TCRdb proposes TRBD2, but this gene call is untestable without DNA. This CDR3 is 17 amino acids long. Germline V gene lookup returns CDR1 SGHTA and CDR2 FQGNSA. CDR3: CASSFKVGSGGAHEQFF.

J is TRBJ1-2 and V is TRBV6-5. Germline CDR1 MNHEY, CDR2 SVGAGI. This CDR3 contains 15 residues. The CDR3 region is CASSYDAATTYGYTF.

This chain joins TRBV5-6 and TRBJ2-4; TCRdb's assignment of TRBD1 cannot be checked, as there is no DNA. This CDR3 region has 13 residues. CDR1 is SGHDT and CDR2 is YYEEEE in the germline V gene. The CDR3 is CASSRDIRGKAYF.

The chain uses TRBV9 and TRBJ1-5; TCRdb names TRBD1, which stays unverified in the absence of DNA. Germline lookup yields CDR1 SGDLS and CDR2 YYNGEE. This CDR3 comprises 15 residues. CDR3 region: CASSEDARGNQPQHF.

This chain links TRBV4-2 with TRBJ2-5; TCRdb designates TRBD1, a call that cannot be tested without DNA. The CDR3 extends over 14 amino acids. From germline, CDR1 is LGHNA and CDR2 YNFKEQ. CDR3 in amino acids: CASSQAGGAETQYF.

The CDR3 spells CASSQATSLGGYGTDTQYF. The rearrangement uses TRBV3-1 and TRBJ2-3; TCRdb's D call, TRBD2, is unchecked because there is no DNA. The germline CDR1 and CDR2 sequences are LGHDT and YNNKEL (reference sequence). The CDR3 sequence is 19 residues long.

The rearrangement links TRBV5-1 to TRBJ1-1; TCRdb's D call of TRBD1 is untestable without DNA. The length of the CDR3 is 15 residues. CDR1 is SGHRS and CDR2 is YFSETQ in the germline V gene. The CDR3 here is CASSSTGSLNTEAFF.

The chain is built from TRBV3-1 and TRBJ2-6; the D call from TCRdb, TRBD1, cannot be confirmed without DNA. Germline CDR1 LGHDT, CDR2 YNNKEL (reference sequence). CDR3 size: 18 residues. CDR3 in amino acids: CASSQGALGLSGANVLTF.

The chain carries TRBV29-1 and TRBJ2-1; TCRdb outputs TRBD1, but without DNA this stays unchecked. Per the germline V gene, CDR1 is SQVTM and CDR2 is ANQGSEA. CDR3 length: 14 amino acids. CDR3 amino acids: CSVLVGGINNEQFF.

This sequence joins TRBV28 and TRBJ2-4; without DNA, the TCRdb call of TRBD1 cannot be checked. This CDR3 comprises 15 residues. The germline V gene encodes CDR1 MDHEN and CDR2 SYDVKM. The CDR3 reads CASSDQGGAKNIQYF.

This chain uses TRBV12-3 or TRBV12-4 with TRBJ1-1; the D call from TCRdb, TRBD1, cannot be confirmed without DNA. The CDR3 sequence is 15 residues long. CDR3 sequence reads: CASPRPGHQNTEAFF.

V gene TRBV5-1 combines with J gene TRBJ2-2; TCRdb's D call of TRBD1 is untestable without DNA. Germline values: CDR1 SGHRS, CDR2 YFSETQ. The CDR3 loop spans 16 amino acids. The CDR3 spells CASDRGAAANTGELFF.

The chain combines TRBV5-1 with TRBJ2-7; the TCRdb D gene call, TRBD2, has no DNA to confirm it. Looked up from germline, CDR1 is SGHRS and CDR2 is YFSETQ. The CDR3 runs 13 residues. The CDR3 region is CASSELARSEQYF.

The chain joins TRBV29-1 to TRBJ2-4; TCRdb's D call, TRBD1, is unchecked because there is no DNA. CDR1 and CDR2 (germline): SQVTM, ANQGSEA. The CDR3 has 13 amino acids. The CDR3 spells CSVVRDRANIQYF.

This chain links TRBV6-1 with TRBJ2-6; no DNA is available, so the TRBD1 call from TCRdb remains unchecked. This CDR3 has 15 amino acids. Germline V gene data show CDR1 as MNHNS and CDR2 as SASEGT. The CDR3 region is CATSTAGTGANVLTF.

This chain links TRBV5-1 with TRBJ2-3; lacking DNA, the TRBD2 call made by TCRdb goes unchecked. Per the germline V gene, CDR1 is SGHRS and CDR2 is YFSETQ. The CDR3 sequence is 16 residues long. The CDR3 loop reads CASSLTSFISTDTQYF.